A selection of T cell receptor beta chains follows, all from one sample in a study of response to subunit inactivated influenza vaccine. TCRdb re-called the RT-PCR reads with MiXCR, one entry per CDR3 protein. The profile covers just under 550,000 distinct CDR3 sequences, with roughly 25% appearing a single time and about 3% taken by the ten largest. The same specimen was also included in a second study, on T cells expressing NK-cell markers.

The sequencing here drew on CD4+ T cells sorted from PBMCs, taken about 12 days after vaccination. The source is a man aged 45 to 65 who received an inactivated influenza vaccine. CDR3s include the opening cysteine and the closing phenylalanine or tryptophan. The D gene is left open where the match is weak. Clone size is given for some rows only: seen once, a few or many times, or a class if the clone is expanded.

abundance	d_gene	v_gene	j_gene	CDR3aa	CDR3nt
NA	NA	TRBV12-3/TRBV12-4	TRBJ2-2	CASSTRNSWNTGELFF	TGTGCCAGCAGTACAAGGAATAGCTGGAACACCGGGGAGCTGTTTTTT
many	NA	TRBV6-5	TRBJ1-1	CASSYSGVTEAFF	TGTGCCAGCAGTTACTCAGGGGTGACTGAAGCTTTCTTT
few	TRBD2	TRBV20-1	TRBJ2-7	CSAKGLAGGYEQYF	TGCAGTGCGAAAGGACTAGCGGGAGGTTACGAGCAGTACTTC
NA	NA	TRBV20-1	TRBJ2-1	CSARAPLYNEQFF	TGCAGTGCTAGGGCCCCTTTATACAATGAGCAGTTCTTC
few	NA	TRBV11-1	TRBJ2-5	CASSLRLLDQETQYF	TGTGCCAGCAGCTTACGGCTTTTGGACCAAGAGACCCAGTACTTC
NA	NA	TRBV7-9	TRBJ1-1	CASSHGGVNTEAFF	TGTGCCAGCAGCCACGGCGGAGTAAACACTGAAGCTTTCTTT
few	NA	TRBV4-3	TRBJ2-7	CASSQETPRAGAYYEQYF	TGCGCCAGCAGCCAAGAAACCCCTCGCGCAGGGGCATACTACGAGCAGTACTTC
NA	TRBD2	TRBV27	TRBJ2-1	CANPGLAGYEQFF	TGTGCCAACCCAGGACTAGCGGGATATGAGCAGTTCTTC
few	TRBD1	TRBV3-1	TRBJ1-6	CASRQTGGSSPLHF	TGTGCCAGCAGACAAACAGGGGGCAGTTCACCCCTCCACTTT
few	NA	TRBV5-6	TRBJ2-3	CASRASGETGLGVDTQYF	TGTGCCAGCAGGGCTTCGGGTGAAACGGGATTAGGGGTCGATACGCAGTATTTT
few	NA	TRBV24-1	TRBJ2-2	CATSDSQQITGELFF	TGTGCCACCAGTGATTCCCAACAGATTACCGGGGAGCTGTTTTTT
NA	TRBD2	TRBV29-1	TRBJ2-7	CSATRLAGTYEQYF	TGCAGCGCCACTAGACTAGCGGGAACCTACGAGCAGTACTTC
few	NA	TRBV20-1	TRBJ1-4	CSARGEATREKLFF	TGCAGTGCTAGAGGAGAGGCAACCCGGGAAAAACTGTTTTTT
NA	TRBD2	TRBV28	TRBJ2-7	CASSSGAGGRGEQYF	TGTGCCAGCAGTTCGGGGGCGGGAGGCCGTGGCGAGCAGTACTTC
once	TRBD2	TRBV20-1	TRBJ2-7	CSATSGGRNSYEQYF	TGCAGTGCTACTAGCGGGGGGCGTAACTCCTACGAGCAGTACTTC
NA	NA	TRBV5-1	TRBJ1-1	CASSLGQVMNTEAFF	TGCGCCAGCAGCTTGGGACAGGTAATGAACACTGAAGCTTTCTTT
many	NA	TRBV10-3	TRBJ1-1	CAISDKGGGNTEAFF	TGTGCCATCAGTGATAAGGGGGGGGGGAACACTGAAGCTTTCTTT
NA	TRBD2	TRBV18	TRBJ2-5	CASSLGLSFQETQYF	TGTGCCAGCTCACTGGGACTATCGTTCCAAGAGACCCAGTACTTC
NA	NA	TRBV6-1	TRBJ1-1	CASSEVGGATEAFF	TGTGCCAGCAGTGAAGTGGGGGGGGCGACTGAAGCTTTCTTT
many	NA	TRBV7-9	TRBJ2-3	CASSDTDTQYF	TGTGCCAGCAGCGACACAGATACGCAGTATTTT
NA	NA	TRBV29-1	TRBJ2-2	CSAYGTSPTGELFF	TGCAGCGCATACGGGACTTCTCCAACCGGGGAGCTGTTTTTT
few	TRBD2	TRBV29-1	TRBJ2-1	CSATTSGNNEQFF	TGCAGCGCCACGACTAGCGGAAACAATGAGCAGTTCTTC
NA	TRBD1	TRBV12-3/TRBV12-4	TRBJ2-2	CASRAGLGQGKNTGELFF	TGTGCCAGCAGAGCGGGACTGGGACAGGGGAAAAACACCGGGGAGCTGTTTTTT
NA	TRBD2	TRBV12-3/TRBV12-4	TRBJ2-4	CASRSSGRPGNIQYF	TGTGCCAGCAGGTCTAGCGGGAGGCCCGGAAACATTCAGTACTTC
few	TRBD1	TRBV4-1	TRBJ2-2	CASSQASGTGGFRELFF	TGCGCCAGCAGCCAGGCCTCCGGGACAGGGGGTTTTAGGGAGCTGTTTTTT
NA	NA	TRBV14	TRBJ2-5	CASSPGVSVARQLETQYF	TGTGCCAGCAGCCCCGGGGTTTCGGTGGCAAGACAGTTGGAGACCCAGTACTTC
few	NA	TRBV12-3/TRBV12-4	TRBJ1-1	CASSRRHLTETEAFF	TGTGCCAGCAGTCGGAGGCACTTAACAGAAACTGAAGCTTTCTTT
few	NA	TRBV20-1	TRBJ2-7	CSAIKTGLTYEQYF	TGCAGTGCTATCAAGACAGGTCTAACCTACGAGCAGTACTTC
NA	NA	TRBV20-1	TRBJ2-3	CSKPREAGPITDTQYF	TGCAGTAAACCCAGGGAAGCGGGCCCTATCACAGATACGCAGTATTTT
NA	NA	TRBV7-9	TRBJ2-7	CASSDRGVLAYEQYF	TGTGCCAGCAGCGATAGGGGAGTCCTGGCCTACGAGCAGTACTTC
NA	NA	TRBV20-1	TRBJ2-7	CSAPRALSYEQYF	TGCAGTGCTCCCCGGGCCTTATCCTACGAGCAGTACTTC
few	TRBD1	TRBV28	TRBJ1-2	CASSSQTGGRGYTF	TGTGCCAGCAGTTCCCAGACAGGGGGACGTGGCTACACCTTC
NA	NA	TRBV6-2/TRBV6-3	TRBJ2-7	CASSYFGRSSYEQYF	TGTGCCAGCAGTTATTTCGGCAGGTCCTCCTACGAGCAGTACTTC
NA	TRBD1	TRBV20-1	TRBJ2-7	CSATGQLNYEQYF	TGCAGTGCTACGGGACAGCTCAACTACGAGCAGTACTTC
few	NA	TRBV4-2	TRBJ2-1	CASSQDARDQFF	TGTGCCAGCAGCCAAGATGCGCGGGACCAGTTCTTC
many	TRBD1	TRBV5-1	TRBJ2-2	CASSKTGDLSGELFF	TGCGCCAGCAGCAAGACAGGGGATTTATCCGGGGAGCTGTTTTTT
many	NA	TRBV4-2	TRBJ1-6	CASSQEAGTSYNSPLHF	TGTGCCAGCAGCCAAGAGGCCGGGACATCCTATAATTCACCCCTCCACTTT
few	NA	TRBV20-1	TRBJ2-3	CSARDSQTDTQYF	TGCAGTGCTAGAGACTCCCAGACGGATACGCAGTATTTT
few	NA	TRBV7-6	TRBJ2-1	CASSTGPYNEQFF	TGTGCCAGCAGCACAGGACCTTACAATGAGCAGTTCTTC